The present entry profiles one T cell receptor (beta chain) with its context. Its specificity is unknown. The data originate from a study of human T cells and chemical hapten exposure. General observations from the study: Large CDR3 similarity clusters arose significantly more often from expanded TCRs than from controls.

Library construction involved attaching unique molecular identifiers to individual cDNA molecules, which allowed quantitative, reproducible TCR counting. Via MiXCR, TCRdb re-called the RACE reads, giving one row per CDR3 protein. Of fewer than 100,000 distinct CDR3 sequences in the sample, about an eighth were seen once. Between the trimmed V and J ends, which lost 0 bases and 5 bases, there was a span of 11 bases. The CDR3 runs to 15 residues. Per germline, CDR1 MNHEY and CDR2 SVGEGT. The time point here: patch test 1, 2 weeks after DPC sensitization. As for treatment: therapeutic diphenylcyclopropenone sensitization with weekly scalp DPC.

The sequencing here drew on whole blood, taken in connection with sensitization to the hapten diphenylcyclopropenone (DPC). The chain couples TRBV6-2 or TRBV6-3 to TRBJ1-5; D ambiguous. This clonotype originated in a woman in her 40s with alopecia areata. Some clones in this sample may be carry-over from other donors' samples. The CDR3 protein is CASSYSSPRDQPQHF. CDR3 nucleotide sequence: TGTGCCAGCAGTTACTCGAGTCCGAGGGATCAGCCCCAGCATTTT.